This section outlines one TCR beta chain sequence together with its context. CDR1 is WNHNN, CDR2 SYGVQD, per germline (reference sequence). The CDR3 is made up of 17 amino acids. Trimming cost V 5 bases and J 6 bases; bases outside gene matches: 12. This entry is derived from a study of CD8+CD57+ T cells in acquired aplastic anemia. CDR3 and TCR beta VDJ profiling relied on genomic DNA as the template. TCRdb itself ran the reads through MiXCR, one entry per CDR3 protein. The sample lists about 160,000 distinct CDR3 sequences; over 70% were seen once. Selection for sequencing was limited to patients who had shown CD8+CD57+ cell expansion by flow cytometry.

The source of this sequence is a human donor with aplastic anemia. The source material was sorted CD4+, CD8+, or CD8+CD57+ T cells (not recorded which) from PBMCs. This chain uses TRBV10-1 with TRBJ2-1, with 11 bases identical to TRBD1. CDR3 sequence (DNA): TGCGCCAGCAGTTCCAACTTTCTCGGGACAGGGGGCAATGAGCAGTTCTTC. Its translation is CASSSNFLGTGGNEQFF.